This TCR beta chain was sequenced in a study of CD8 T cells in Susac syndrome. Across the whole study: Each patient with Susac syndrome, at the time of blood draw, was therapy-naive, on corticosteroids, or on intravenous immunoglobulin alone.

This CDR3 region has 14 residues. Trimming at V came to 6 bases and at J to 3 bases, leaving 2 bases not matched to a gene. CDR1 is ENHRY and CDR2 is SYGVKD in the germline V gene. From blood CD8+ and CD4+ T cells, TCR beta sequences were generated. Susac syndrome patients met recently defined diagnostic criteria for definite or probable disease. RNA in amounts of about 0.5 to 1 ug was reverse transcribed with random hexamers. Amplification of TCR beta CDR3 used immunoSEQ multiplex PCR across 54 Vbeta and 13 Jbeta. TCRdb processed the immunoSEQ multiplex PCR reads anew with MiXCR; each CDR3 protein has one entry. The table shows around 170,000 distinct CDR3 sequences, with approximately 94% occurring only once.

The chain has TRBV10-3 and TRBJ2-5; 12 nucleotides align to TRBD2. Sequencing input: CD4+ T cells from PBMCs. The origin of this receptor is a human donor with Susac syndrome. This CDR3 is CAISRLAGEETQYF. The CDR3 DNA reads as TGTGCCATCAGCCGACTAGCGGGGGAAGAGACCCAGTACTTC.